The rows below give T cell receptor beta chains drawn from one sample of a study of T cell changes during pregnancy in multiple sclerosis. Produced via immunoSEQ multiplex PCR; TCRdb's table is partial and in-frame only. The table has 38,000 or so clones, 91% seen once. The sequencing used CD4+ T cells from peripheral blood mononuclear cells, collected in the second trimester of pregnancy. Every receptor here comes from a female donor in good health, enrolled as a control in a pregnancy study. The CDR3 runs from the conserved cysteine through the conserved F or W. The D gene is left open where the match is weak. Rows may omit the clone size; those that give it use once, few, many or a size class.

d_call	clone_size	j_call	v_call	cdr3_aa	cdr3_nt
NA	NA	TRBJ1-5	TRBV2	CASSERQAPNQPQHF	TGTGCCAGCAGTGAACGGCAGGCCCCCAATCAGCCCCAGCATTTT
TRBD1	NA	TRBJ2-7	TRBV18	CASSLGQVDSYEQYF	TGTGCCAGCTCACTGGGACAGGTAGACTCCTACGAGCAGTACTTC
TRBD2	NA	TRBJ2-2	TRBV11-2	CASSLLAGGNTGELFF	TGTGCCAGCAGCTTATTGGCGGGGGGGAACACCGGGGAGCTGTTTTTT
TRBD1	NA	TRBJ2-7	TRBV5-5	CASSRDSAYEQYF	TGTGCCAGCAGCCGGGACAGCGCTTACGAGCAGTACTTC
TRBD1	NA	TRBJ1-1	TRBV4-1	CASSQDDRGNTEAFF	TGCGCCAGCAGCCAAGACGACAGGGGGAACACTGAAGCTTTCTTT
NA	NA	TRBJ2-1	TRBV7-2	CATVRRTLSGNEQFF	TGTGCCACCGTTCGTCGGACTCTCAGCGGCAATGAGCAGTTCTTC
NA	NA	TRBJ1-1	TRBV7-9	CASSPLATEAFF	TGTGCCAGCAGCCCGTTAGCCACTGAAGCTTTCTTT
TRBD1	NA	TRBJ1-3	TRBV11-2	CASSPGTAGNTIYF	TGTGCCAGCAGCCCCGGGACAGCTGGAAACACCATATATTTT
TRBD2	NA	TRBJ2-5	TRBV2	CASGPGLAAEETQYF	TGTGCCAGCGGCCCGGGACTAGCGGCCGAAGAGACCCAGTACTTC
NA	NA	TRBJ1-1	TRBV7-9	CASSPRGGDTEAFF	TGTGCCAGCAGCCCCCGGGGAGGGGACACTGAAGCTTTCTTT
NA	NA	TRBJ2-7	TRBV28	CASSFFDEQYF	TGTGCCAGCAGTTTCTTCGACGAGCAGTACTTC
TRBD2	NA	TRBJ2-2	TRBV6-1	CASRSGGGTTGELFF	TGTGCCAGCCGCTCGGGCGGGGGGACCACCGGGGAGCTGTTTTTT
NA	NA	TRBJ2-5	TRBV28	CASSPRDGVQETQYF	TGTGCCAGCAGCCCCCGAGACGGGGTGCAAGAGACCCAGTACTTC
TRBD2	NA	TRBJ2-2	TRBV7-9	CASSLGTSGNTGELFF	TGTGCCAGCAGCCTTGGGACTAGCGGTAATACCGGGGAGCTGTTTTTT
TRBD1	NA	TRBJ1-2	TRBV5-4	CASSLGDSFTANYGYTF	TGTGCCAGCAGCCTAGGGGACAGCTTCACAGCTAACTATGGCTACACCTTC
NA	NA	TRBJ1-2	TRBV4-2	CASSQDPRSNYGYTF	TGTGCCAGCAGCCAAGATCCGAGGTCTAACTATGGCTACACCTTC
TRBD2	NA	TRBJ2-5	TRBV30	CAWSKSGGALETQYF	TGTGCCTGGAGTAAAAGCGGGGGGGCTCTAGAGACCCAGTACTTC
NA	NA	TRBJ2-5	TRBV30	CAWNVKRGSETQYF	TGTGCCTGGAACGTAAAAAGGGGTTCGGAGACCCAGTACTTC
NA	once	TRBJ1-5	TRBV18	CASHGVNQPQHF	TGTGCCTCCCACGGGGTCAATCAGCCCCAGCATTTT
TRBD1	once	TRBJ1-2	TRBV5-4	CASSSRDRGRIGRGYTF	TGTGCCAGCAGCTCGCGGGACAGGGGGCGCATAGGTCGTGGCTACACCTTC
NA	NA	TRBJ1-2	TRBV28	CASSSGQSYGYTF	TGTGCCAGCAGTTCCGGACAGAGCTATGGCTACACCTTC
TRBD1	NA	TRBJ2-1	TRBV29-1	CSVDGDRATYNEQFF	TGCAGCGTTGACGGGGACAGGGCCACCTACAATGAGCAGTTCTTC
NA	NA	TRBJ2-3	TRBV6-5	CASSYKGLGTDTQYF	TGTGCCAGCAGTTACAAGGGGCTTGGCACAGATACGCAGTATTTT
NA	NA	TRBJ1-1	TRBV29-1	CSAWSREGGEAFF	TGCAGCGCCTGGAGTCGGGAAGGGGGTGAAGCTTTCTTT
TRBD1	NA	TRBJ2-1	TRBV28	CASSETGEQFF	TGTGCCAGCAGTGAGACAGGGGAGCAGTTCTTC
TRBD1	NA	TRBJ1-1	TRBV7-2	CASRRGTENTEAFF	TGTGCCAGCCGGCGCGGGACAGAGAACACTGAAGCTTTCTTT
TRBD1	NA	TRBJ2-7	TRBV30	CAWRGQGAPYEQYF	TGTGCCTGGAGGGGACAGGGGGCCCCCTACGAGCAGTACTTC
NA	NA	TRBJ1-1	TRBV27	CASRPRGNTEAFF	TGTGCCAGCAGACCCAGAGGGAACACTGAAGCTTTCTTT
NA	once	TRBJ1-1	TRBV2	CASSVTDTEAFF	TGTGCCAGCAGTGTTACTGACACTGAAGCTTTCTTT
NA	NA	TRBJ2-5	TRBV18	CASSPRRTGGLQETQYF	TGTGCCAGCTCACCTAGACGTACAGGAGGGCTCCAAGAGACCCAGTACTTC
NA	NA	TRBJ2-2	TRBV4-1	CASSRNSNTGELFF	TGCGCCAGCAGCCGTAACTCCAACACCGGGGAGCTGTTTTTT